This T cell receptor beta chain is drawn from a study of T cells in Graves' hyperthyroidism and ophthalmopathy. About the research overall: Peripheral blood was acquired at first diagnosis, ahead of any therapy whatsoever.

Study-wide results and caveats: In the analysis, a 13 V-J model separated ophthalmopathy from stable hyperthyroidism. Ophthalmopathy onset followed model prediction by a median about six months.

From RNA transcripts, TCR beta CDR3 regions were amplified. Initially, a first-round RT-PCR of the TCR CDR3 employed the HTBI primer set. MiXCR, applied by TCRdb to the multiplex PCR reads, yields one record per CDR3 protein. The table shows a few hundred thousand distinct CDR3 sequences, with about 15% occurring only once. The germline gives CDR1 SGHAT, CDR2 FQNNGV. V was clipped by 5 bases and J by 4 bases, with 14 bases between them. This CDR3 is 14 amino acids long. The study left out patients who had uncontrolled infection, other autoimmune disease, pregnancy or lactation. This clonotype was seen only a few times. The target antigen is unknown.

Sequencing was performed on blood. The rearrangement links TRBV11-2 to TRBJ1-2, with a tentative D call TRBD1 (5 bases). The receptor comes from a woman aged 25 to 39 with Graves' hyperthyroidism. The CDR3 is CASSQEGPIYGYTF. CDR3 coding DNA: TGTGCCAGCAGCCAAGAGGGGCCTATCTATGGCTACACCTTC.